The entry below gives a single T cell receptor (beta chain) sequence along with its context. Its cognate antigen is unknown. This entry is derived from a study of OX40 agonist ivuxolimab in advanced cancers. Study-level findings and limits: The mean number of expanded clones was higher in CD8+ T cells than in CD4+.

This table comes from immunoSEQ multiplex PCR, and its TCRdb copy is limited to in-frame clones, with some not included. The sample holds more than 20,000 clones, roughly 77% seen once. The CDR3 totals 15 residues. Per germline, CDR1 PRHDT and CDR2 FYEKMQ (reference sequence). Trimming pared 1 base from V and 7 bases from J, leaving 16 bases between. Patients were ruled out by autoimmune disease history or systemic immunosuppression. This specimen was CD4+ or CD8+ T cells sorted from blood, taken in a trial of the OX40 agonist ivuxolimab. The sequence was obtained from an adult with an advanced solid tumor such as melanoma, head and neck, liver or kidney cancer. The chain employs TRBV13 and TRBJ1-1; maybe TRBD1 (5 bases). The CDR3 region is CASSLEGGTTVEAFF. CDR3 sequence (DNA): TGTGCCAGCAGCTTAGAAGGTGGGACGACCGTTGAAGCTTTCTTT.